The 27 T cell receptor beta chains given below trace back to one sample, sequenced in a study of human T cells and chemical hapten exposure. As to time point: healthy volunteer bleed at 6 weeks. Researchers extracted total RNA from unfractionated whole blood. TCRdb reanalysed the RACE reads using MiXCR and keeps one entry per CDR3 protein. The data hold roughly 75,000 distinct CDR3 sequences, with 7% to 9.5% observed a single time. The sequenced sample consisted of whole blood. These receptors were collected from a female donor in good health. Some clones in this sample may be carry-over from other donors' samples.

This CDR3 is CASSQCVQHTTSTDTQYF. The CDR3 DNA reads as TGCGCCAGCAGTCAATGCGTCCAACACACTACTAGCACAGATACGCAGTATTTT. V is TRBV23-1 and J is TRBJ2-3; D remains ambiguous. TRBV23-1 is an ORF for which the function is uncertain. V was clipped by 1 base and J by 0 bases, with 17 bases between them. This CDR3 has 18 residues.

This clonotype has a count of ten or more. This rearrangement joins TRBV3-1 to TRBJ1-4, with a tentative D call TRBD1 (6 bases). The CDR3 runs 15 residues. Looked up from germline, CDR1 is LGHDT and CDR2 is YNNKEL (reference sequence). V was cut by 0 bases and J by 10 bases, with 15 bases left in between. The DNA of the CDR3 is TGTGCCAGCAGCCAAGATCGATTCAGGGGCGGAAAACTGTTTTTT. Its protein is CASSQDRFRGGKLFF.

CDR3 loop: CASSYGDRAENYGYTF. The CDR3 DNA reads TGTGCCAGCAGTTACGGGGACAGAGCCGAGAACTATGGCTACACCTTC. The J gene is TRBJ1-2, the V gene TRBV6-2 or TRBV6-3; 7 nucleotides agree with TRBD1. Trimming removed 2 bases from V and 2 bases from J; junction bases left unmatched: 8. The CDR3 has 16 residues. Germline V gives CDR1 MNHEY, CDR2 SVGEGT.

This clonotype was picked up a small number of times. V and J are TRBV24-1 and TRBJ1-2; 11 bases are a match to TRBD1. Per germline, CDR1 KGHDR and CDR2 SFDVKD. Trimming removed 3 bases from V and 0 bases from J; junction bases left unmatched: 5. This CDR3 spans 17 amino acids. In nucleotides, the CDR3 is TGTGCCACCAGTGATCCGGACAGGGGGCCAGCTAACTATGGCTACACCTTC. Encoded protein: CATSDPDRGPANYGYTF.

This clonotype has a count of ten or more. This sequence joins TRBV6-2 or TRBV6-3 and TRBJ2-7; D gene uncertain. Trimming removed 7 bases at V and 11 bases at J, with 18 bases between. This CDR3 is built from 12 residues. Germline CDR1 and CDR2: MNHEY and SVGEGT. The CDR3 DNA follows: TGTGCCAGCACCCCCGGCCAAAGGATTAAGTACTTC. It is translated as CASTPGQRIKYF.

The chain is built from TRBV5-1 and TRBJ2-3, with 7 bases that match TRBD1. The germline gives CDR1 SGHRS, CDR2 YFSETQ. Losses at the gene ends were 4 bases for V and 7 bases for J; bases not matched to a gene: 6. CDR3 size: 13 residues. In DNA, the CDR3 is TGCGCCAGCAGCGAGAGGACAGGCCATACGCAGTATTTT. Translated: CASSERTGHTQYF.

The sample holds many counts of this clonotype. The CDR3 DNA is TGCGCCAGCAGCTCAGGGACAGGGGGCTACGAGCAGTACTTC. It encodes CASSSGTGGYEQYF. V gene TRBV5-1 combines with J gene TRBJ2-7, with 11 nucleotides matching TRBD1. CDR1 and CDR2 from the germline V gene are SGHRS and YFSETQ. V was pared by 3 bases and J by 3 bases, with 2 bases of the junction left unmatched. The CDR3 runs 14 residues.

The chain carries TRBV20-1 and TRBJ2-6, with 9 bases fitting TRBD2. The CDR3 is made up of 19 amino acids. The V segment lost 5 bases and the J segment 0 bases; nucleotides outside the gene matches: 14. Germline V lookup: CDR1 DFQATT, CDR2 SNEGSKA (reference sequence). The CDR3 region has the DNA TGCAGTGCTCCCGTCGGGGATCTAGCGGGGTTCTCTGGGGCCAACGTCCTGACTTTC. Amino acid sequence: CSAPVGDLAGFSGANVLTF.

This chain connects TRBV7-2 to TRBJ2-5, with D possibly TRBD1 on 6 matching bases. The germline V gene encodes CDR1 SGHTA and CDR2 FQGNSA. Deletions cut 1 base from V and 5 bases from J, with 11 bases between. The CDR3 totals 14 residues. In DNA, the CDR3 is TGTGCCAGCAGCTTAGGGGGACAAAGTGAGACCCAGTACTTC. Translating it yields CASSLGGQSETQYF.

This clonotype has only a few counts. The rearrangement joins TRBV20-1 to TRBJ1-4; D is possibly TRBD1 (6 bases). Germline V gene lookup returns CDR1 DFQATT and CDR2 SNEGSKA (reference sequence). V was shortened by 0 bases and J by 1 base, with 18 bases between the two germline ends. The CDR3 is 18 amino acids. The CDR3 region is CSAREDSPRWGTNEKLFF. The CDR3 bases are TGCAGTGCTAGAGAGGACAGTCCTCGCTGGGGAACTAATGAAAAACTGTTTTTT.

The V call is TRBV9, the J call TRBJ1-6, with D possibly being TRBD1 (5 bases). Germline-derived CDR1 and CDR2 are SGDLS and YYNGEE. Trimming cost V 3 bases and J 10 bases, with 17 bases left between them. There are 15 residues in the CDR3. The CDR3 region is CASSAQGGCESPLHF. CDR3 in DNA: TGTGCCAGCAGCGCCCAGGGAGGGTGTGAGTCACCCCTCCACTTT.

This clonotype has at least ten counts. Here the CDR3 reads CASSQGPGTNTEAFF. CDR3 nucleotide sequence: TGCGCCAGCAGCCAAGGTCCGGGGACGAACACTGAAGCTTTCTTT. The chain combines TRBV4-1 with TRBJ1-1, with D possibly being TRBD1 (5 bases). There are 15 residues in the CDR3. Trimming took off 1 base at V and 1 base at J, with 10 bases between the two ends. The V gene's germline CDR1 is MGHRA and CDR2 YSYEKL.

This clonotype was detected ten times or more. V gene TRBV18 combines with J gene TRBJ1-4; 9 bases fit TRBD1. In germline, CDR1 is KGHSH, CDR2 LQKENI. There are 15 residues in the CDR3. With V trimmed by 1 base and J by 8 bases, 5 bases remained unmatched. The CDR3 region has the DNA TGTGCCAGCTCACCACGCGGGACAGGGCGGGAAAAACTGTTTTTT. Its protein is CASSPRGTGREKLFF.

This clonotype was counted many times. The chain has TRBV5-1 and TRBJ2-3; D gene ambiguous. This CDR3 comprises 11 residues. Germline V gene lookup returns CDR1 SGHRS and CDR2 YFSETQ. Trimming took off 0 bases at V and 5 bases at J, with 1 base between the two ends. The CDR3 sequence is CASSLVDTQYF. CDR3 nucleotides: TGCGCCAGCAGCTTGGTAGATACGCAGTATTTT.

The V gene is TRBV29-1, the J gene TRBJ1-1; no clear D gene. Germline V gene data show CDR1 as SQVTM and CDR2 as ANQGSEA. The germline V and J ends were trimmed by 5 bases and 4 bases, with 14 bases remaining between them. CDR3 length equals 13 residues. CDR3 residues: CSVQAGLFTEAFF. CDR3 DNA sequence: TGCAGCGTTCAGGCAGGTCTCTTCACTGAAGCTTTCTTT.

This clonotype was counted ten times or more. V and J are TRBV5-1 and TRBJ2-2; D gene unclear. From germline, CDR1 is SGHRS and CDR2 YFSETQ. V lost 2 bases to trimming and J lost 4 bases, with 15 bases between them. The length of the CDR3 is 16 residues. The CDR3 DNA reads TGCGCCAGCAGCTTTGGGCTCTTTGGAACCACCGGGGAGCTGTTTTTT. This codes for CASSFGLFGTTGELFF.

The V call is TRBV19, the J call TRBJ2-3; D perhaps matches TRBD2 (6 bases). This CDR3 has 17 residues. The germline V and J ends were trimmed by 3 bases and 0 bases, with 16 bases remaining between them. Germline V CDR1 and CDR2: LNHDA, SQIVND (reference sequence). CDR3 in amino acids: CASSMGGRRKSTDTQYF. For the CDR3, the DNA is TGTGCCAGTAGTATGGGAGGCAGACGCAAGAGCACAGATACGCAGTATTTT.

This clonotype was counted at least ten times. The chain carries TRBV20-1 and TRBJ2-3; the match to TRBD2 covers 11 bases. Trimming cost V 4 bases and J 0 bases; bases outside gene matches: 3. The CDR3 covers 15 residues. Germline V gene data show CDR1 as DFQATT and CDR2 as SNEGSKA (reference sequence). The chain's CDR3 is CSATLAGESTDTQYF. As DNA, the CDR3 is TGCAGTGCTACACTAGCGGGGGAAAGCACAGATACGCAGTATTTT.

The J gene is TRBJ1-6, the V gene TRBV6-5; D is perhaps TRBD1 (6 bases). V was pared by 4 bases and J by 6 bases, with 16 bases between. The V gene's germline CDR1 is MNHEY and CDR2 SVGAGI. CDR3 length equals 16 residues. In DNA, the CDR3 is TGTGCCAGCAGTTTAACTGGACAGAGCGGTAATTCACCCCTCCACTTT. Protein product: CASSLTGQSGNSPLHF.

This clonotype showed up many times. The CDR3 sequence: CASSVEQKNSPLHF. The CDR3 region has the DNA TGTGCCAGCAGCGTAGAACAAAAAAATTCACCCCTCCACTTT. The rearrangement links TRBV9 to TRBJ1-6; D not certain. Per germline, CDR1 SGDLS and CDR2 YYNGEE. V lost 0 bases and J 7 bases, leaving 8 bases between the germline ends. The CDR3 is made up of 14 amino acids. The full variable domain, rest sourced from reference TRBV9 and TRBJ1-6, is DSGVTQTPKHLITATGQRVTLRCSPRSGDLSVYWYQQSLDQGLQFLIQYYNGEERAKGNILERFSAQQFPDLHSELNLSSLELGDSALYFCASSVEQKNSPLHFGNGTRLTVT.

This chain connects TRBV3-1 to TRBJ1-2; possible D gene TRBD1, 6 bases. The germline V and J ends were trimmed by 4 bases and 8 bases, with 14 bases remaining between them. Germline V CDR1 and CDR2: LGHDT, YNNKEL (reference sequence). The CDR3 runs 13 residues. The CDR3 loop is CASSPEQGIGYTF. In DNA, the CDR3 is TGTGCCAGCAGCCCGGAACAGGGCATCGGCTACACCTTC.

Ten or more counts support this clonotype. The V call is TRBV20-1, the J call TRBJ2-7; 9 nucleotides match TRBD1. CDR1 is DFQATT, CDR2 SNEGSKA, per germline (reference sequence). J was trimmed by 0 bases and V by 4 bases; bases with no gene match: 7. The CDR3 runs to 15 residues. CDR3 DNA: TGCAGTGCTACCGGACAGGGGATTAGCTCCTACGAGCAGTACTTC. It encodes CSATGQGISSYEQYF.

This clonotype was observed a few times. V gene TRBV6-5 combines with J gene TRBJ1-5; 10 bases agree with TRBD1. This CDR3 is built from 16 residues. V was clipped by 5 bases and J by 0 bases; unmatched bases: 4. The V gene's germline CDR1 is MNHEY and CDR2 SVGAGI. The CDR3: CASSRQGANSNQPQHF. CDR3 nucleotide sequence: TGTGCCAGCAGTCGACAGGGGGCTAATAGCAATCAGCCCCAGCATTTT.

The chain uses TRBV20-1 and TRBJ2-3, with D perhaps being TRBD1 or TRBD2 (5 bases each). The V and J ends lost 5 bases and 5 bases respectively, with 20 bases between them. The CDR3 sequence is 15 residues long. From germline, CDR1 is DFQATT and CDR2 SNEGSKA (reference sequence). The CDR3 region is CSAPPGRGRRDTQYF. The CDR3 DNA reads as TGCAGTGCTCCTCCGGGACGAGGAAGGCGAGATACGCAGTATTTT.

The CDR3 sequence is CASSEGGGETQYF. Here the CDR3 DNA reads TGTGCCAGCAGTGAGGGGGGAGGAGAGACCCAGTACTTC. The V and J genes are TRBV2 and TRBJ2-5; D possibly corresponds to TRBD2 (6 bases). CDR3 length equals 13 residues. The V end was cut by 3 bases, the J end by 4 bases, with 9 bases between. In germline, CDR1 is SNHLY, CDR2 FYNNEI.

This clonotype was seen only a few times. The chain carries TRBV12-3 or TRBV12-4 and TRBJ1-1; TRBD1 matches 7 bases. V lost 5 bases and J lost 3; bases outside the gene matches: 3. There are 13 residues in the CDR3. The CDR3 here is CASSLDRDTEAFF. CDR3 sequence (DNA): TGTGCCAGCAGTCTCGACAGGGACACTGAAGCTTTCTTT.

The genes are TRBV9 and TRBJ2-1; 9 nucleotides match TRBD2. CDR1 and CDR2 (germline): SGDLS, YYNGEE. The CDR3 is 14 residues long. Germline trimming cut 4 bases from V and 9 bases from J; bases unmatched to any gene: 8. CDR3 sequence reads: CASSYETSGPEQFF. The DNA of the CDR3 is TGTGCCAGCAGCTACGAGACTAGCGGCCCTGAGCAGTTCTTC.